This TCR beta chain came from a study of blood T cell repertoires in COVID-19 (TCRdb year 2020). Looking at the study overall: Samples from collaborators originated in the United States, Italy and Spain and spanned both the acute and convalescent phases of COVID-19. Samples were obtained from the ongoing ImmuneRACE study (first 160 participants) and from 1,254 subjects provided by 6 global collaborators. The prospective study material was composed of cDNA or gDNA derived from T cells, B-cell-depleted T cells, or PBMCs. Subjects who had been exposed to COVID-19, were actively infected with it, or had recovered from it provided the deeply sampled blood TCRbeta repertoires that made up the dataset. A de-identified subject ID, COVID-19 status, age in years and sex were almost always included in the sample metadata. Where HLA class I and class II types were available, the types were taken from metadata supplied by the sample provider, not from assay-based typing. A freely available public database, intended as a resource for researchers studying the immune response to SARS-CoV-2, is where the repertoires were released. Study-wide findings and limitations: How much clinical and demographic metadata was included differed by source and by participant, and the metadata was provided uncurated.

TCRbeta CDR3 regions were amplified from genomic DNA using the immunoSEQ Assay, a bias-controlled multiplex PCR. Concerning the study's data processing: Within the assay, amplification of reference gene primers was used to estimate how many nucleated cells each sample contained. To quantify the absolute abundance of each unique TCRbeta CDR3 rearrangement, sequence reads were collapsed and filtered. For each sample, productive Simpson clonality was calculated by taking the square root of Simpson's diversity index across productive rearrangements. What TCRdb holds here is the immuneACCESS table cut down to in-frame rearrangements. Part of the clones is not present; checked against another copy, under half of the missing clones reflect an unresolved V gene, and the others are unexplained. That table is the source of V, J and clone size, and D and trimming were worked out from the DNA. The table for this sample lists about 140,000 clones; about 82% of them were counted only once. The ten top clones hold 6.2% of the sample.

The germline V gene specifies SGHVS as CDR1 and FNYEAQ as CDR2. V and J are truncated by 5 bases and 1 base respectively, leaving an intervening sequence of 8 bases. The CDR3 runs 13 amino acids, cysteine and phenylalanine included. Of all the DNA, just the CDR3 is kept, 39 bases in frame from base 1. With regard to this clone: The specificity of this receptor is unknown. The input lacks base qualities; no much larger clone sits a single base away.

Enrolling through a virtual design, the prospective study's participants ranged in age from roughly 18 to 89 years and lived across 20 to 30 United States geographic areas. In the prospective study, cohorts were assigned on the basis of participant-reported clinical history obtained from a screening survey and a study questionnaire. Recovered participants in ImmuneRACE Cohort 3 were defined by two consecutive negative NP/OP PCR tests, clearance by a healthcare professional, or resolution of symptoms. Each participant in the prospective study had whole blood, serum and a nasopharyngeal or oropharyngeal swab collected by mobile phlebotomists. Over an approximately 2-month period, participants in the prospective study had the option of providing additional blood draws and questionnaires. Blood samples from the prospective study were shipped frozen or at room temperature prior to DNA extraction.

The receptor was derived from a woman aged 40 to 55 who had recovered from COVID-19. The sequenced sample was PBMCs or T cells enriched from blood (not recorded which). This receptor chain uses TRBV7-6 and TRBJ1-2; a tentative D match to TRBD1 spans 6 bases. The sequenced DNA: TGTGCCAGCAGCACGGACAGTAACTATGGCTACACCTTC. Translation gives CASSTDSNYGYTF.